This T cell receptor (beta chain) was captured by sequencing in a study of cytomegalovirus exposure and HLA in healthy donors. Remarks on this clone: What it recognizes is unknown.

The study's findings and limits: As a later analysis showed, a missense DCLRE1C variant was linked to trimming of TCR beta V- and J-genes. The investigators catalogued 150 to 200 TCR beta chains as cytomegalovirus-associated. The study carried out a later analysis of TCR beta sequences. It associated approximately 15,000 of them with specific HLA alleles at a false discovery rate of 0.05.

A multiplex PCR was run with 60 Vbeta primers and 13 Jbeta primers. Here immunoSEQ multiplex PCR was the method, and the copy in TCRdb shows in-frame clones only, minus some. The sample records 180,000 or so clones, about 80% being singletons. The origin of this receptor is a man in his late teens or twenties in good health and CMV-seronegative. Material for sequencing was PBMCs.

CDR3 region: CASGSYGETGYTF. Here the CDR3 DNA reads TGCGCCAGCGGCTCGTATGGGGAGACTGGCTACACCTTC. This chain connects TRBV5-1 to TRBJ1-2; D unclear. In germline, CDR1 is SGHRS, CDR2 YFSETQ. The CDR3 has 13 amino acids. Trimming left V 7 bases short and J 7 bases short, with 17 bases between.